This is a list of T cell receptor beta chains from one sample in a study of CD8 T cells in Susac syndrome. TCRdb re-called the immunoSEQ multiplex PCR reads with MiXCR, one entry per CDR3 protein. Of approximately 260,000 distinct CDR3 sequences listed, around 96% are singletons. Sample: CD4+ T cells from PBMCs. These receptors originate from a human donor with Susac syndrome. Both conserved end residues are part of each CDR3. A D gene is named only where the DNA matches it firmly. Only some rows state a clone size, as once, few, many or a class for expanded clones.

d_gene: NA; v_gene: TRBV5-8; abundance: NA; j_gene: TRBJ1-5; CDR3nt: TGTGCCAGCAGCTCGTTGGGGGAGGGCAATCAGCCCCAGCATTTT; CDR3aa: CASSSLGEGNQPQHF
d_gene: TRBD2; v_gene: TRBV2; abundance: NA; j_gene: TRBJ2-3; CDR3nt: TGTGCCAGCAGTTATCGGCGGGAGGGAATAGATACGCAGTATTTT; CDR3aa: CASSYRREGIDTQYF
d_gene: NA; v_gene: TRBV3-1; abundance: NA; j_gene: TRBJ2-5; CDR3nt: TGTGCCAGCAGCCCCTTAAACCAAGAGACCCAGTACTTC; CDR3aa: CASSPLNQETQYF
d_gene: TRBD1; v_gene: TRBV30; abundance: once; j_gene: TRBJ1-1; CDR3nt: TGTGCCTGGAGCAACCGGGACAGGGGGTTTCAGGCTGAAGCTTTCTTT; CDR3aa: CAWSNRDRGFQAEAFF
d_gene: NA; v_gene: TRBV7-8; abundance: NA; j_gene: TRBJ1-2; CDR3nt: TGTGCCAGCAGCCCGGACGGATACTATGGCTACACCTTC; CDR3aa: CASSPDGYYGYTF
d_gene: NA; v_gene: TRBV28; abundance: NA; j_gene: TRBJ2-1; CDR3nt: TGTGCCAGCAGTTTGACAAGAGAGCAGTTCTTC; CDR3aa: CASSLTREQFF
d_gene: TRBD2; v_gene: TRBV7-2; abundance: NA; j_gene: TRBJ2-3; CDR3nt: TGTGCCAGCAGCACCAGGACTAGCGGAAGCACAGATACGCAGTATTTT; CDR3aa: CASSTRTSGSTDTQYF
d_gene: NA; v_gene: TRBV13; abundance: NA; j_gene: TRBJ1-2; CDR3nt: TGTGCCAGCAGCTCAGGACCGAAAACTAACTATGGCTACACCTTC; CDR3aa: CASSSGPKTNYGYTF
d_gene: TRBD2; v_gene: TRBV3-1; abundance: NA; j_gene: TRBJ2-5; CDR3nt: TGTGCCAGCAGCCATCTTTCACACGCTGGGGCTAGCGGGAGATGGGAGACCCAGTACTTC; CDR3aa: CASSHLSHAGASGRWETQYF
d_gene: TRBD2; v_gene: TRBV28; abundance: NA; j_gene: TRBJ2-7; CDR3nt: TGTGCCAGCAGAGCCCAGGGAGGGTGGGGAGGCGAGCAGTACTTC; CDR3aa: CASRAQGGWGGEQYF
d_gene: TRBD2; v_gene: TRBV20-1; abundance: NA; j_gene: TRBJ2-3; CDR3nt: TGCAGTGCTAGTGAACTAGCGTCTAGCACAGATACGCAGTATTTT; CDR3aa: CSASELASSTDTQYF
d_gene: NA; v_gene: TRBV6-5; abundance: NA; j_gene: TRBJ2-3; CDR3nt: TGTGCCAGCAGCGCAGGGGGGGATACGCAGTATTTT; CDR3aa: CASSAGGDTQYF
d_gene: TRBD1; v_gene: TRBV30; abundance: NA; j_gene: TRBJ1-1; CDR3nt: TGTGCCTGGAGTCCAGGGGGCGAGACTGAAGCTTTCTTT; CDR3aa: CAWSPGGETEAFF
d_gene: NA; v_gene: TRBV12-3/TRBV12-4; abundance: NA; j_gene: TRBJ2-5; CDR3nt: TGTGCCAGCAGTCCCTCTTGGGGAGAGACCCAGTACTTC; CDR3aa: CASSPSWGETQYF
d_gene: NA; v_gene: TRBV30; abundance: NA; j_gene: TRBJ1-2; CDR3nt: TGTGCCTGGAGTGTAGACAGGTTCCACTATGGCTACACCTTC; CDR3aa: CAWSVDRFHYGYTF
d_gene: TRBD1; v_gene: TRBV14; abundance: NA; j_gene: TRBJ1-2; CDR3nt: TGTGCCAGCAGCCACCGGCCGGGACAGGGGGTCGGGGGCTACACCTTC; CDR3aa: CASSHRPGQGVGGYTF
d_gene: TRBD2; v_gene: TRBV29-1; abundance: NA; j_gene: TRBJ2-5; CDR3nt: TGCAGCGTTGTCGGCGCGGGAGGGCGGGAGACCCAGCACTTC; CDR3aa: CSVVGAGGRETQHF
d_gene: TRBD1; v_gene: TRBV18; abundance: once; j_gene: TRBJ2-3; CDR3nt: TGTGCCAGCTCACTTCGACTTACCGCGGACAGGGGGCTCACAGATACGCAGTATTTT; CDR3aa: CASSLRLTADRGLTDTQYF
d_gene: NA; v_gene: TRBV20-1; abundance: NA; j_gene: TRBJ2-2; CDR3nt: TGCAGTGCTGGCTTGGCGGACACCGGGGAGCTGTTTTTT; CDR3aa: CSAGLADTGELFF
d_gene: TRBD1; v_gene: TRBV27; abundance: NA; j_gene: TRBJ2-1; CDR3nt: TGTGCCAGCAGTAACCGGGACAGGCTCCTCCCGGGGCAGTTCTTC; CDR3aa: CASSNRDRLLPGQFF
d_gene: NA; v_gene: TRBV12-3/TRBV12-4; abundance: NA; j_gene: TRBJ1-2; CDR3nt: TGTGCCAGCAGCTCCCGGGGTACGGACTTCTATGGCTACACCTTC; CDR3aa: CASSSRGTDFYGYTF
d_gene: TRBD1; v_gene: TRBV20-1; abundance: NA; j_gene: TRBJ2-7; CDR3nt: TGCAGTGTGAACAGGGGCCCTTCCTACGAGCAGTACTTC; CDR3aa: CSVNRGPSYEQYF
d_gene: TRBD2; v_gene: TRBV28; abundance: NA; j_gene: TRBJ2-1; CDR3nt: TGTGCCAGCAGTTTGGGGACTAGCGGATTTGGGGAGCAGTTCTTC; CDR3aa: CASSLGTSGFGEQFF
d_gene: TRBD1; v_gene: TRBV27; abundance: NA; j_gene: TRBJ1-2; CDR3nt: TGTGCCAGCAGTACGACGACAGGGTCTTACACCTTC; CDR3aa: CASSTTTGSYTF
d_gene: TRBD2; v_gene: TRBV7-2; abundance: NA; j_gene: TRBJ2-7; CDR3nt: TGTGCCAGCAGCTCGCCCGGCTTGCGGGAGGGCCGCTACGAGCAGTACTTC; CDR3aa: CASSSPGLREGRYEQYF
d_gene: NA; v_gene: TRBV11-2; abundance: NA; j_gene: TRBJ2-5; CDR3nt: TGTGCCAGCAGCTTAGGACACTATCAAGAGACCCAGTACTTC; CDR3aa: CASSLGHYQETQYF
d_gene: TRBD1; v_gene: TRBV20-1; abundance: NA; j_gene: TRBJ2-5; CDR3nt: TGCAGTGCTTCCGGGACAGGTGCCCCCCCCCAGTACTTC; CDR3aa: CSASGTGAPPQYF
d_gene: TRBD1; v_gene: TRBV4-1; abundance: NA; j_gene: TRBJ2-2; CDR3nt: TGCGCCAGCAGCCCCCCGGGACAGGGCAGGAACACCGGGGAGCTGTTTTTT; CDR3aa: CASSPPGQGRNTGELFF
d_gene: NA; v_gene: TRBV2; abundance: NA; j_gene: TRBJ2-2; CDR3nt: TGTGCCAGCACCCCTTATGGGGAGCTGTTTTTT; CDR3aa: CASTPYGELFF
d_gene: TRBD2; v_gene: TRBV11-2; abundance: NA; j_gene: TRBJ2-3; CDR3nt: TGTGCCAGCAGCTCCGTACTAGCGTACACAGATACGCAGTATTTT; CDR3aa: CASSSVLAYTDTQYF
d_gene: NA; v_gene: TRBV14; abundance: NA; j_gene: TRBJ1-1; CDR3nt: TGTGCCAGCAGCCAAGTGCAAGGGGTGAACACTGAAGCTTTCTTT; CDR3aa: CASSQVQGVNTEAFF
d_gene: NA; v_gene: TRBV7-2; abundance: NA; j_gene: TRBJ2-7; CDR3nt: TGTGCCAGCAGCTTAGCCGGGCAGGACTACTACGAGCAGTACTTC; CDR3aa: CASSLAGQDYYEQYF
d_gene: TRBD1; v_gene: TRBV29-1; abundance: NA; j_gene: TRBJ2-3; CDR3nt: TGCAGCGTCGCCTCACTACAGGGGATCGGGACAGATACGCAGTATTTT; CDR3aa: CSVASLQGIGTDTQYF